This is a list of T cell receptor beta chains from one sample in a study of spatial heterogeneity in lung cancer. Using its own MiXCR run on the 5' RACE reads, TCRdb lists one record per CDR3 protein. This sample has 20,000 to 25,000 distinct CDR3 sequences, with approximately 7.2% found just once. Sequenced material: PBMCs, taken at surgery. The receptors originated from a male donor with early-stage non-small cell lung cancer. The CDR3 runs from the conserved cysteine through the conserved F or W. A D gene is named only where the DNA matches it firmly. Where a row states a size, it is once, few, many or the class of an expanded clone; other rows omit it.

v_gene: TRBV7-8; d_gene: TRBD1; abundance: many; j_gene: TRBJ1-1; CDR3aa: CASSFNRQGLGEAFF; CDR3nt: TGTGCCAGCAGCTTCAACCGACAGGGGTTGGGTGAAGCTTTCTTT
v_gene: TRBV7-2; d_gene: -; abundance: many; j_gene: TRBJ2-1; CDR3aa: CASSRGGSGNNEQFF; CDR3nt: TGTGCCAGCAGCCGTGGGGGGAGCGGCAACAATGAGCAGTTCTTC
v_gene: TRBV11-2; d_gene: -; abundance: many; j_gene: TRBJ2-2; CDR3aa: CASSLGSLDTGELFF; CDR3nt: TGTGCCAGCAGCTTGGGCAGCCTGGACACCGGGGAGCTGTTTTTT
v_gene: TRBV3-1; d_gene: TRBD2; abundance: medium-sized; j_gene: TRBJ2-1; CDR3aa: CASSPASGEQFF; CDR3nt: TGTGCCAGCAGCCCCGCTAGCGGTGAGCAGTTCTTC
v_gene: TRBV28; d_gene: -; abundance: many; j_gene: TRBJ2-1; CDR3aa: CASSLPRAQLLNYNEQFF; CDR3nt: TGTGCCAGCAGTTTACCCAGGGCCCAGCTACTAAACTACAATGAGCAGTTCTTC
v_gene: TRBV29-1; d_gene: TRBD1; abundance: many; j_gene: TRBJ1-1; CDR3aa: CSAGRWDRDTDLVLEAFF; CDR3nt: TGCAGCGCTGGCCGATGGGACAGAGATACAGACCTAGTGCTTGAAGCTTTCTTT
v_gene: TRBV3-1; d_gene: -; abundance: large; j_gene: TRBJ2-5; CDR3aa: CASSQDGGRRETQYF; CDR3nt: TGTGCCAGCAGCCAAGACGGTGGTCGGAGAGAGACCCAGTACTTC
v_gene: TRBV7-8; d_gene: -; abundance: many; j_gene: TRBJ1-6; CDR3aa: CASSLALGVHNSPLHF; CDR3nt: TGTGCCAGCAGCTTAGCGCTCGGCGTTCATAATTCACCCCTCCACTTT
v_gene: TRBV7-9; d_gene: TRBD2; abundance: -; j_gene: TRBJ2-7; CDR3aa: CASVGTSGYEQYF; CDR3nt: TGTGCCAGCGTGGGGACTAGCGGATACGAGCAGTACTTC
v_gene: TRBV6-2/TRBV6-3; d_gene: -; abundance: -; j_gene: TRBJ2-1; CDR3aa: CASKSSLGGQDNEQFF; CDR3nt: TGTGCCAGCAAATCCAGTCTGGGGGGCCAGGACAATGAGCAGTTCTTC